This T cell receptor beta chain was obtained from a study of T cells in Graves' hyperthyroidism and ophthalmopathy. Study-level points and caveats: In validation, the model predicted ophthalmopathy. These predictions came a median approximately 5.9 months before onset.

Deletions cut 7 bases from V and 9 bases from J, with 22 bases between. The CDR3 contains 15 residues. Germline-derived CDR1 and CDR2 are LNHDA and SQIVND (reference sequence). RNA transcripts provided the source from which TCR beta CDR3 regions were amplified. Researchers ran a first-round RT-PCR on the TCR CDR3 using the HTBI primer set. TCRdb redid the calling of the multiplex PCR reads with MiXCR, one entry per CDR3 protein. This sample carries more than 95,000 distinct CDR3 sequences, over 45% of them seen once, and the ten largest clones take approximately 24%. The hyperthyroidism patients had all been newly diagnosed, and their disease duration was under 2 months. Their ages ranged from 18 to 65 years. Thyroid ultrasound and orbital computed tomography, with clinical symptoms and serum thyroxine and TRAb, informed diagnoses. Fresh peripheral blood, more than 9 ml, yielded the PBMCs. This clonotype came up many times. The antigen remains undetermined.

The sequencing input was blood. The receptor was isolated from a man aged 35 to 55 with Graves' hyperthyroidism. The chain carries TRBV19 and TRBJ1-5; D uncertain. CDR3 nucleotide sequence: TGTGCCAGTACCCCGGCGGACGAGGCCAGTTCGCCCCAGCATTTT. Translating it yields CASTPADEASSPQHF.